This T cell receptor beta chain was observed in a study of OX40 agonist ivuxolimab in advanced cancers. Study-level background: Dosing consisted of intravenous ivuxolimab at 0.01 to 10 mg/kg every 2 weeks. From roughly 20 to 85 years was the age range, with a mean of roughly 64 years, and approximately 80% were male.

Data came from immunoSEQ multiplex PCR; TCRdb stores just in-frame clones and leaves some out. The sample shows fewer than 85,000 clones, about 89% of them seen only once. The CDR3 runs 15 residues. CDR1 is LNHDA and CDR2 is SQIVND in the germline V gene (reference sequence). Trimming shortened V by 4 bases and J by 0 bases, and 11 bases separated the two germline ends. The sample in question was CD4+ or CD8+ T cells sorted from blood, obtained in a trial of the OX40 agonist ivuxolimab. The TCR originated in an adult with an advanced solid tumor such as melanoma, head and neck, liver or kidney cancer. This chain uses TRBV19 with TRBJ2-3, with D maybe TRBD2 (5 bases). The CDR3 region is CASSTQRTSTDTQYF. The CDR3 bases are TGTGCCAGTAGTACTCAGCGGACTAGCACAGATACGCAGTATTTT.